These T cell receptor beta chains were read from a single sample in a study of Graves' ophthalmopathy and Graves' hyperthyroidism. TCRdb analysed the multiplex PCR reads with MiXCR anew, one entry per CDR3 protein. In the table there are 300,000 or so distinct CDR3 sequences, 15% to 20% of which are singletons. Specimen: peripheral blood. The receptors stem from an adult man with Graves' ophthalmopathy. The conserved cysteine and the conserved F or W are not part of the CDR3 here.

j_call v_call cdr3_aa
TRBJ1-5 TRBV18 ASSPTGLSNQPQH
TRBJ2-7 TRBV19 ASAAGGTYEQY
TRBJ2-7 TRBV11-2 ASSPSGDYEQY
TRBJ2-1 TRBV29-1 SAGTGFSYNEQF
TRBJ2-7 TRBV2 ASARGEQY
TRBJ1-2 TRBV12-3/TRBV12-4 ASSPQGRVNYGYT
TRBJ1-6 TRBV3-1 ASSQGVDNSPLH
TRBJ1-5 TRBV19 ASSMGARGQPQH
TRBJ1-5 TRBV10-3 AISVTGSNQPQH
TRBJ2-5 TRBV27 ASTQGLEQETQY
TRBJ1-1 TRBV28 ASRPGQGRAF
TRBJ1-5 TRBV30 AWSDGTGGGQPQH
TRBJ1-5 TRBV6-1 ASSGTGDVQPQH
TRBJ2-2 TRBV30 AWSVLTEGELF
TRBJ1-5 TRBV30 AWSSRGYQPQH
TRBJ2-3 TRBV20-1 SASVGGTSTDTQY
TRBJ2-7 TRBV5-1 ASSFSGGNEQY
TRBJ1-5 TRBV6-5 ASSWTGGIDQPQH
TRBJ2-2 TRBV30 AWNQQRVGELF
TRBJ2-7 TRBV3-1 ASSPWTGSYEQY
TRBJ1-2 TRBV12-5 ASGSQGGIPYGYT